The 23 T cell receptor beta chains in this list originate from one sample, sequenced in a study of OX40 agonist ivuxolimab in advanced cancers. TCRdb keeps only in-frame clones here, not all; method: immunoSEQ multiplex PCR. The sample holds about 100,000 clones; approximately 89% are singletons and the top ten take 0.95% to 1.5%. The sequences come from CD4+ or CD8+ T cells sorted from blood, collected in a trial of the OX40 agonist ivuxolimab. The receptors shown here come from an adult with an advanced solid tumor such as melanoma, head and neck, liver or kidney cancer.

The V and J genes are TRBV6-1 and TRBJ2-7; 9 bases agree with TRBD1. Germline CDR1 reads MNHNS; CDR2 reads SASEGT. The J segment lost 6 bases and the V segment lost 6 bases, leaving 9 bases of the junction unmatched. The CDR3 is made up of 14 amino acids. For the CDR3, the DNA is TGTGCCAGCAGGGGCGGGACAGGGTTAGTCGAGCAGTACTTC. Translating gives CASRGGTGLVEQYF.

This chain connects TRBV19 to TRBJ1-5; TRBD1 matches 10 bases. This CDR3 comprises 12 residues. J was trimmed by 7 bases and V by 9 bases; bases with no gene match: 3. Germline V CDR1 and CDR2: LNHDA, SQIVND (reference sequence). Here the CDR3 reads CASGTGDQPQHF. CDR3 coding DNA: TGTGCCAGCGGGACAGGGGACCAGCCCCAGCATTTT.

CDR3 amino acids: CASSEGSGSLGDTQYF. The CDR3 region has the DNA TGTGCCAGCAGCGAGGGTAGCGGGAGCCTCGGGGATACGCAGTATTTT. The chain recombines TRBV9 with TRBJ2-3, with 9 nucleotides matching TRBD2. V was clipped by 3 bases and J by 6 bases; unmatched bases: 11. The CDR3 spans 16 residues. Germline values: CDR1 SGDLS, CDR2 YYNGEE.

The chain is built from TRBV4-1 and TRBJ2-3; no clear D. With 1 base removed from V and 0 bases from J, the gap between germline ends came to 11 bases. This CDR3 region has 16 residues. Germline V lookup: CDR1 MGHRA, CDR2 YSYEKL. CDR3 sequence: CASSQVDLMSTDTQYF. The CDR3 nucleotides are TGCGCCAGCAGCCAAGTCGACCTAATGAGCACAGATACGCAGTATTTT.

This clone occurred a few times. The genes are TRBV5-1 and TRBJ2-7; D is unclear. Trimming took off 4 bases at V and 5 bases at J, with 19 bases between the two ends. Germline CDR1 is SGHRS and CDR2 is YFSETQ. The CDR3 has 15 residues. The CDR3 protein is CASSRSTGLFDEQYF. The CDR3 coding sequence is TGCGCCAGCAGCCGTTCGACGGGCTTGTTCGACGAGCAGTACTTC.

This clone has a single count. This chain uses TRBV15 with TRBJ2-7, with 14 bases matching TRBD2. This CDR3 has 16 amino acids. CDR1 and CDR2 from the germline V gene are LNHNV and YYDKDF (reference sequence). With V trimmed by 1 base and J by 4 bases, 3 bases remained unmatched. The CDR3 loop is CATSRAGTSGSYEQYF. CDR3 sequence (DNA): TGTGCCACCAGCAGAGCCGGGACTAGCGGGAGTTACGAGCAGTACTTC.

The chain is built from TRBV19 and TRBJ2-3; D is perhaps TRBD1 or TRBD2 (5 bases each). V was pared by 1 base and J by 4 bases, with 9 bases between. Germline CDR1 and CDR2: LNHDA and SQIVND (reference sequence). The CDR3 runs to 14 residues. CDR3 DNA sequence: TGTGCCAGTAGTATAGCGTGGGACGCAGATACGCAGTATTTT. Translating gives CASSIAWDADTQYF.

The count of this clone is one. This chain's CDR3 is CASSATGGTYTDTQYF. In DNA, the CDR3 is TGCGCCAGCAGCGCAACGGGGGGGACCTACACAGATACGCAGTATTTT. The chain links TRBV5-1 to TRBJ2-3; 8 bases fit TRBD2. This CDR3 is 16 amino acids long. Germline assignment: CDR1 SGHRS and CDR2 YFSETQ. Trimming at V came to 4 bases and at J to 2 bases, leaving 9 bases not matched to a gene.

V is TRBV28 and J is TRBJ2-5; 7 nucleotides align to TRBD1. Germline V gene sequence: CDR1 MDHEN, CDR2 SYDVKM. V gave up 6 bases and J gave up 2 bases; unmatched junction bases: 6. The CDR3 is 14 residues long. CDR3 sequence reads: CASSSTGEQETQYF. Written as DNA, the CDR3 is TGTGCCAGCAGCAGCACAGGGGAGCAAGAGACCCAGTACTTC.

This clone occurred a few times. The rearrangement uses TRBV28 and TRBJ2-1, with 8 nucleotides matching TRBD2. The length of the CDR3 is 16 residues. Trimming took 5 bases from V and 6 from J; bases not matched to a gene: 12. Germline V gives CDR1 MDHEN, CDR2 SYDVKM. The CDR3 DNA sequence: TGTGCCAGCAGTGCTCCGGGACTAGGCCATCCCAATGAGCAGTTCTTC. This codes for CASSAPGLGHPNEQFF.

The V and J genes are TRBV28 and TRBJ1-1; perhaps TRBD1 as D (6 bases). Trimming stripped 2 bases from V and 0 bases from J, with 19 bases between. Germline CDR1 is MDHEN and CDR2 is SYDVKM. The CDR3 sequence is 18 residues long. CDR3 residues: CASSLRGVDSIMNTEAFF. DNA of the CDR3: TGTGCCAGCAGTTTACGGGGGGTGGACAGTATTATGAACACTGAAGCTTTCTTT.

This sequence joins TRBV28 and TRBJ1-1; a possible D gene is TRBD1 (6 bases). The CDR3 runs 13 residues. Germline V gene data show CDR1 as MDHEN and CDR2 as SYDVKM. Trimming removed 9 bases from V and 1 base from J, with 12 bases in between. The CDR3: CASNRAENTEAFF. The CDR3, as DNA: TGTGCCAGTAACAGGGCGGAGAACACTGAAGCTTTCTTT.

V gene TRBV5-1 combines with J gene TRBJ2-1, with TRBD2 identical over 9 bases. Per germline, CDR1 SGHRS and CDR2 YFSETQ. The CDR3 covers 16 residues. The trim removed 0 bases at V and 2 bases at J, leaving 3 bases unmatched. CDR3 protein: CASSLAGGRAYNEQFF. The DNA of the CDR3 is TGCGCCAGCAGCTTGGCGGGCGGGAGGGCCTACAATGAGCAGTTCTTC.

This sequence joins TRBV7-9 and TRBJ2-5, with D possibly TRBD2 on 6 matching bases. The CDR3 has 13 residues. V was shortened by 5 bases and J by 5 bases, with 12 bases between the two germline ends. Per germline, CDR1 SEHNR and CDR2 FQNEAQ (reference sequence). Here the CDR3 DNA reads TGTGCCAGCAGCCCCGAGGGAGGTGAGACCCAGTACTTC. Translating it yields CASSPEGGETQYF. The full variable domain, completed using reference TRBV7-9 and TRBJ2-5, is DTGVSQNPRHKITKRGQNVTFRCDPISEHNRLYWYRQTLGQGPEFLTYFQNEAQLEKSRLLSDRFSAERPKGSFSTLEIQRTEQGDSAMYLCASSPEGGETQYFGPGTRLLVL.

The chain joins TRBV5-1 to TRBJ2-1; 12 positions agree with TRBD2. The CDR3 is 17 amino acids. Losses at the gene ends were 0 bases for V and 6 bases for J; bases not matched to a gene: 7. The germline V gene has CDR1 SGHRS and CDR2 YFSETQ. For the CDR3, the DNA is TGCGCCAGCAGCTTGGGTGGACTAGCGGGAAGCCCCAATGAGCAGTTCTTC. It encodes CASSLGGLAGSPNEQFF.

The V and J genes are TRBV10-3 and TRBJ2-1; TRBD2 aligns across 12 bases. The CDR3 has 18 amino acids. The V gene's germline CDR1 is ENHRY and CDR2 SYGVKD. Trimming at V came to 5 bases and at J to 7 bases, leaving 15 bases not matched to a gene. Here the CDR3 reads CAISKRTSGISFGNEQFF. CDR3 DNA sequence: TGTGCCATCAGTAAGAGGACTAGCGGGATAAGTTTCGGGAATGAGCAGTTCTTC.

Worth noting for this clone: The junction departs from the called germline gene at one end, perhaps through a read error. The rearrangement joins TRBV7-9 to TRBJ2-2, with 9 bases aligning to TRBD2. The CDR3 is 14 residues long. Germline lookup yields CDR1 SEHNR and CDR2 FQNEAQ (reference sequence). The CDR3 DNA reads TGTGCCGGCAGCGGGAGGAGTTACACCGGGGAGCTGTTTTTT. It encodes CAGSGRSYTGELFF.

For this clone: Other DNA sequences from this sample encode an identical CDR3 as well. This rearrangement joins TRBV19 to TRBJ1-4; D is uncertain. Trimming removed 3 bases from V and 0 bases from J, with 5 bases in between. The germline V gene encodes CDR1 LNHDA and CDR2 SQIVND (reference sequence). The CDR3 is made up of 14 amino acids. The CDR3 DNA sequence: TGTGCCAGTAGTATCACCGCAACTAATGAAAAACTGTTTTTT. As protein: CASSITATNEKLFF.

The chain combines TRBV5-1 with TRBJ2-5; 10 bases are shared with TRBD1. Germline lookup yields CDR1 SGHRS and CDR2 YFSETQ. The CDR3 contains 15 residues. The trim removed 4 bases at V and 5 bases at J, leaving 8 bases unmatched. The CDR3 is CASSVRDRGFETQYF. CDR3 nucleotides: TGCGCCAGCAGCGTCCGGGACAGGGGTTTCGAGACCCAGTACTTC.

The CDR3 region is CARGGVPGYTF. CDR3 DNA sequence: TGTGCTAGAGGGGGTGTTCCTGGCTACACCTTC. The rearrangement joins TRBV7-7 to TRBJ1-2; weak D call: TRBD1 (6 bases). This CDR3 is built from 11 residues. CDR1 SSHAT and CDR2 FNYEAQ come from the germline V gene (reference sequence).

V gene TRBV27 combines with J gene TRBJ1-2, with 7 bases aligning to TRBD1. The CDR3 length is 15 residues. Germline assignment: CDR1 MNHEY and CDR2 SMNVEV (reference sequence). The V segment lost 5 bases and the J segment 3 bases; nucleotides outside the gene matches: 9. The CDR3 region has the DNA TGTGCCAGCAGTCTAGGTCGGCAGGGGGACTATGGCTACACCTTC. Amino acids: CASSLGRQGDYGYTF.

The chain links TRBV18 to TRBJ1-3; D gene unclear. From germline, CDR1 is KGHSH and CDR2 LQKENI. The ends were cut back, 2 bases at V and 0 bases at J, with 11 bases in the middle. The CDR3 has 16 residues. CDR3 nucleotide sequence: TGTGCCAGCTCACCAAGCCTCCCCGGCTCTGGAAACACCATATATTTT. Amino acid sequence: CASSPSLPGSGNTIYF.

V usage is TRBV7-8 and J usage is TRBJ2-2; D might be TRBD2 (6 bases). Looked up from germline, CDR1 is SGHVS and CDR2 is FQNEAQ. V lost 1 base to trimming and J lost 0 bases, with 9 bases between them. This CDR3 is 16 amino acids long. The CDR3 region is CASSLVGGTNTGELFF. The CDR3 DNA is TGTGCCAGCAGCTTAGTGGGGGGAACGAACACCGGGGAGCTGTTTTTT.